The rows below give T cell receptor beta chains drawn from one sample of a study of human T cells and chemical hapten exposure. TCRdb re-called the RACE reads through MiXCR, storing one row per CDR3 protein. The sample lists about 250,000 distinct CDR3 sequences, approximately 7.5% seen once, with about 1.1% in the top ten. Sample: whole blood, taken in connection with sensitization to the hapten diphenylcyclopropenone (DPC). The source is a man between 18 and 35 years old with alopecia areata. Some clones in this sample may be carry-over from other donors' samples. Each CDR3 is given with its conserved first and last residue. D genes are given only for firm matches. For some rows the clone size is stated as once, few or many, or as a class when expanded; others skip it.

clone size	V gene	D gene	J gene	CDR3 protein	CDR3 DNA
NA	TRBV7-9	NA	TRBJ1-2	CASIARQASHQLPYGYTF	TGTGCCAGCATAGCTCGGCAGGCCTCTCACCAACTCCCCTATGGCTACACCTTC
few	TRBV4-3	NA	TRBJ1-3	CASSQHYRANGNTIYF	TGCGCCAGCAGCCAACACTATCGGGCTAATGGAAACACCATATATTTT
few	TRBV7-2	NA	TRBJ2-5	CASSPNTETQYF	TGTGCCAGCAGCCCTAATACGGAGACCCAGTACTTC
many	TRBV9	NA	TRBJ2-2	CASSVSRTPGELFF	TGTGCCAGCAGCGTATCCAGGACACCCGGGGAGCTGTTTTTT
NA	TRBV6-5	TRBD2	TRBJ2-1	CASRQRGGSYNEQFF	TGTGCCAGCAGGCAGCGGGGGGGGTCCTACAATGAGCAGTTCTTC
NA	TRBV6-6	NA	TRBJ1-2	CASSTSSSNYGYTF	TGTGCCAGCAGTACCAGTAGTTCTAACTATGGCTACACCTTC
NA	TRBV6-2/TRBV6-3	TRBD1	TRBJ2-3	CASSYRRGKLTSTDTQYF	TGTGCCAGCAGTTACCGCAGGGGGAAACTCACTAGCACAGATACGCAGTATTTT
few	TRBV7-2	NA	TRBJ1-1	CASSVDRHEAFF	TGTGCCAGCAGCGTAGACAGGCATGAAGCTTTCTTT
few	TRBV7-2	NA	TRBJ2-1	CASRVSTQSSYNEQFF	TGTGCCAGCAGGGTCAGCACCCAGAGCTCCTACAATGAGCAGTTCTTC
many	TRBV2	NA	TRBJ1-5	CASTGDSNQPQHF	TGTGCCAGCACAGGAGATAGCAATCAGCCCCAGCATTTT
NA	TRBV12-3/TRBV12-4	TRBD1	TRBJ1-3	CASSLQGNTIYF	TGTGCCAGCAGTCTACAGGGGAACACCATATATTTT
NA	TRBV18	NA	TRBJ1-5	CASSPRLTALGSNQPQHF	TGTGCCAGCTCACCACGATTGACAGCCCTTGGAAGCAATCAGCCCCAGCATTTT
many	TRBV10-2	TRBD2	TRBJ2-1	CASRGPPAGVYNEQFF	TGCGCCAGCAGGGGCCCTCCAGCGGGGGTCTACAATGAGCAGTTCTTC
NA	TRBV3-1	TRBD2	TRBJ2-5	CASSQDRLAGMKTQYF	TGTGCCAGCAGCCAAGATCGGCTAGCGGGGATGAAGACCCAGTACTTC
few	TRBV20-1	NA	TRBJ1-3	CSAKDSGSSGNTIYF	TGCAGTGCTAAAGACAGCGGAAGTTCCGGAAACACCATATATTTT
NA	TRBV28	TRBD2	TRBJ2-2	CASTLAGGTGELFF	TGTGCCAGCACGCTAGCGGGGGGGACCGGGGAGCTGTTTTTT
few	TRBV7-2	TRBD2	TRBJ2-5	CASSPRAGGQETQYF	TGTGCCAGCAGCCCCAGAGCGGGGGGGCAGGAGACCCAGTACTTC
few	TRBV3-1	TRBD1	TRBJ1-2	CASSRPQITGASNYGYTF	TGTGCCAGCAGCCGCCCGCAGATCACAGGGGCCTCTAACTATGGCTACACCTTC
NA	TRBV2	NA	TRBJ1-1	CASSEVRENEAFF	TGTGCCAGCAGTGAAGTCAGGGAAAATGAAGCTTTCTTT
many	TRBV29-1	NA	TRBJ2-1	CSGTRSSYNEQFF	TGCAGCGGGACCCGGTCCAGCTACAATGAGCAGTTCTTC
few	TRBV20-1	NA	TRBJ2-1	CSAKQRQGRTYNEQFF	TGCAGTGCTAAACAACGGCAGGGACGCACCTACAATGAGCAGTTCTTC
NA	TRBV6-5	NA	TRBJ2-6	CASSYSERHSGANVLTF	TGTGCCAGCAGTTACTCGGAACGCCACTCTGGGGCCAACGTCCTGACTTTC
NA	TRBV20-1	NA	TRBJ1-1	CSAAEAFF	TGCAGTGCCGCCGAAGCTTTCTTT
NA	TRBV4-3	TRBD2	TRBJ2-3	CASSQISGAITDTQYF	TGCGCCAGCAGCCAAATAAGCGGGGCGATCACAGATACGCAGTATTTT
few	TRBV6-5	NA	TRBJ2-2	CASSSYTGELFF	TGTGCCAGCAGTTCGTACACCGGGGAGCTGTTTTTT
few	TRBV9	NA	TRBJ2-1	CASSVVISSYNEQFF	TGTGCCAGCAGCGTAGTTATTAGCTCCTACAATGAGCAGTTCTTC
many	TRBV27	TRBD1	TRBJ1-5	CASSPDRVVLMGNQPQHF	TGTGCCAGCAGCCCGGACAGGGTTGTTTTAATGGGCAATCAGCCCCAGCATTTT
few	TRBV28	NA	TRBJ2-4	CASSLVTLAKNIQYF	TGTGCCAGCAGTTTAGTCACCCTAGCCAAAAACATTCAGTACTTC
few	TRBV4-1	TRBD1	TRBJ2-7	CASSLPPGTEQHYEQYF	TGCGCCAGCAGCCTACCACCAGGGACAGAACAACACTACGAGCAGTACTTC
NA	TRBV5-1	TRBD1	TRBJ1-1	CASSLAGGEGTEAFF	TGCGCCAGCAGCTTGGCAGGGGGCGAAGGCACTGAAGCTTTCTTT
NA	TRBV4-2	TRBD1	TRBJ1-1	CASSHIYRDRGPRSEAFF	TGTGCCAGCAGCCACATTTATCGGGACAGGGGGCCGCGTTCTGAAGCTTTCTTT
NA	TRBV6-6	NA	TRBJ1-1	CASTNNRKGTEAFF	TGTGCCAGCACTAATAACAGGAAGGGCACTGAAGCTTTCTTT
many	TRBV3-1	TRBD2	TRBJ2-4	CASSQVTTSGDHLNIQYF	TGTGCCAGCAGCCAAGTTACAACTAGCGGGGACCACCTAAACATTCAGTACTTC